This passage covers 20 T cell receptor beta chains from one sample sequenced in a study of cytomegalovirus exposure and HLA in healthy donors. The PCR had 60 Vbeta and 13 Jbeta primers. Measured with immunoSEQ multiplex PCR; TCRdb has only the in-frame clones, and not every one. Seen here are under 200,000 clones, roughly four fifths observed once, and the top ten hold 0.8%. The sequencing input was PBMCs. These receptors were taken from a woman aged 18-29 years in good health and CMV-seronegative.

The V gene is TRBV6-6, the J gene TRBJ1-5; D unclear. From germline, CDR1 is MNHNY and CDR2 SVGAGI (reference sequence). CDR3 length: 12 residues. With 3 bases removed from V and 8 bases from J, the gap between germline ends came to 8 bases. CDR3 DNA sequence: TGTGCCAGCAGTTATCCCTATGAGCCCCAGCATTTT. It encodes CASSYPYEPQHF.

CDR3 region: CASSSLWAGDRETQYF. DNA for the CDR3: TGCGCCAGCAGCTCCCTGTGGGCGGGAGATAGAGAGACCCAGTACTTC. This sequence joins TRBV5-1 and TRBJ2-5, with 7 positions matching TRBD2. Per the germline V gene, CDR1 is SGHRS and CDR2 is YFSETQ. CDR3 length equals 16 residues. The V and J ends lost 3 bases and 4 bases, in that order; junction bases with no gene match: 12.

The CDR3: CASSQTGTPTDTQYF. CDR3 nucleotides: TGTGCCAGCAGTCAGACAGGGACCCCCACAGATACGCAGTATTTT. The chain uses TRBV27 and TRBJ2-3; 7 bases map to TRBD1. After removal of 5 bases from V and 2 bases from J, the junction contained 7 bases not matched to a gene. The CDR3 runs 15 residues. The germline V gene has CDR1 MNHEY and CDR2 SMNVEV (reference sequence).

This clone was counted between two and nine times. The chain joins TRBV7-7 to TRBJ1-1; D uncertain. The CDR3 is made up of 13 amino acids. CDR1 and CDR2 (germline): SSHAT, FNYEAQ (reference sequence). V was shortened by 0 bases and J by 8 bases, with 10 bases between the two germline ends. CDR3 sequence (DNA): TGTGCCAGCAGCTTAGCGTTAGGAGCCGAAGCTTTCTTT. It translates to CASSLALGAEAFF.

This chain uses TRBV11-1 with TRBJ1-3, with D possibly TRBD1 on 5 matching bases. CDR1 is SGHAT, CDR2 FQDESV, per germline (reference sequence). The CDR3 length is 14 residues. Trimming removed 5 bases from V and 4 bases from J, with 12 bases in between. The chain's CDR3 is CASSQRGRGNTIYF. DNA for the CDR3: TGTGCCAGCAGCCAAAGGGGCCGAGGAAACACCATATATTTT.

This chain uses TRBV2 with TRBJ2-7; D is unclear. Deletions cut 2 bases from V and 6 bases from J, with 8 bases between. This CDR3 spans 12 amino acids. Per germline, CDR1 SNHLY and CDR2 FYNNEI. This CDR3 is CASSESPCEQYF. The DNA of the CDR3 is TGTGCCAGCAGTGAATCCCCCTGCGAGCAGTACTTC.

This clone was seen only once. The chain uses TRBV27 and TRBJ1-2; TRBD1 matches at 7 bases. Germline V gene lookup returns CDR1 MNHEY and CDR2 SMNVEV (reference sequence). This CDR3 has 13 amino acids. V was pared by 5 bases and J by 9 bases, with 9 bases of the junction left unmatched. The CDR3 DNA is TGTGCCAGCAGTGGAACTTGGGACAGTCGCTACACCTTC. It encodes CASSGTWDSRYTF.

CDR3 loop: CASSGQGLVRNQPQHF. The DNA of the CDR3 is TGTGCCAGCTCTGGACAGGGATTGGTTCGCAATCAGCCCCAGCATTTT. The J gene is TRBJ1-5, the V gene TRBV27; 8 bases fit TRBD1. Germline V gives CDR1 MNHEY, CDR2 SMNVEV (reference sequence). This CDR3 contains 16 residues. V lost 8 bases to trimming and J lost 2 bases; unmatched junction nucleotides: 11.

The chain links TRBV5-1 to TRBJ2-3, with TRBD1 as a possible D gene (6 bases). V was trimmed by 0 bases and J by 4 bases, leaving 15 bases between them. The CDR3 contains 16 residues. Germline loops: CDR1 SGHRS, CDR2 YFSETQ. The DNA of the CDR3 is TGCGCCAGCAGCTTGGAGACAGGTATCTTTCCAGATACGCAGTATTTT. As protein: CASSLETGIFPDTQYF.

The chain couples TRBV6-6 to TRBJ1-2; D is perhaps TRBD1 (6 bases). Trimming removed 10 bases at V and 2 bases at J, with 20 bases between. There are 15 residues in the CDR3. Germline V gene sequence: CDR1 MNHNY, CDR2 SVGAGI (reference sequence). CDR3 region: CANYGTPALNYGYTF. CDR3 sequence (DNA): TGTGCCAACTACGGGACACCCGCCTTAAACTATGGCTACACCTTC.

The gene calls are TRBV5-1 and TRBJ2-3; D possibly corresponds to TRBD1 (5 bases). Germline-derived CDR1 and CDR2 are SGHRS and YFSETQ. The CDR3 loop spans 16 amino acids. The germline V and J ends were trimmed by 2 bases and 7 bases, with 20 bases remaining between them. The CDR3 DNA reads as TGCGCCAGCAGCTTACCTTTGACAGCCGGCAGAAATACGCAGTATTTT. Translation: CASSLPLTAGRNTQYF.

V is TRBV30 and J is TRBJ2-1; D call uncertain. V was trimmed by 1 base and J by 6 bases, leaving 7 bases between them. The length of the CDR3 is 12 residues. CDR1 is GTSNPN, CDR2 SVGIG, per germline (reference sequence). Here the CDR3 DNA reads TGTGCCTGGAGTGACGAGCGCAATGAGCAGTTCTTC. Its protein is CAWSDERNEQFF.

The rearrangement links TRBV9 to TRBJ2-1, with 9 bases that match TRBD2. This CDR3 is built from 18 residues. Germline trimming cut 0 bases from V and 4 bases from J; bases unmatched to any gene: 11. Germline lookup yields CDR1 SGDLS and CDR2 YYNGEE. CDR3 sequence: CASSVERGIAGVYNEQFF. Here the CDR3 DNA reads TGTGCCAGCAGCGTAGAGAGGGGAATAGCGGGGGTGTACAATGAGCAGTTCTTC.

The rearrangement links TRBV5-1 to TRBJ2-2; 8 bases agree with TRBD1. From germline, CDR1 is SGHRS and CDR2 YFSETQ. Losses at the gene ends were 1 base for V and 4 bases for J; bases not matched to a gene: 6. This CDR3 has 16 amino acids. Written as DNA, the CDR3 is TGCGCCAGCAGCTTGAGACAGGGGAGTAGCACCGGGGAGCTGTTTTTT. Translating gives CASSLRQGSSTGELFF.

The chain couples TRBV2 to TRBJ1-5; no reliable D call. Germline CDR1 is SNHLY and CDR2 is FYNNEI. The CDR3 covers 13 residues. The V gene lost 5 bases and the J gene lost 6 bases, with 11 bases spanning the gap. CDR3 bases: TGTGCCAGCAGTTTGGAGGGAAGTCAGCCCCAGCATTTT. It is translated as CASSLEGSQPQHF.

Turning to this clone: The junction departs from germline at one end; a sequencing error may be responsible. J is TRBJ2-1 and V is TRBV28, with D possibly TRBD1 on 5 matching bases. The length of the CDR3 is 14 residues. Germline V lookup: CDR1 MDHEN, CDR2 SYDVKM. This CDR3 is CASSWGPRRGEQFF. The CDR3 nucleotides read TGTGCCAGTAGTTGGGGCCCACGTCGCGGTGAGCAGTTCTTC.

V and J are TRBV28 and TRBJ2-1, with D tentatively TRBD2 (6 bases). Germline-derived CDR1 and CDR2 are MDHEN and SYDVKM. The CDR3 totals 15 residues. V shed 7 bases and J shed 3 bases, with 16 bases lying between them. CDR3 protein: CASNVGGIGYNEQFF. For the CDR3, the DNA is TGTGCCAGCAACGTGGGGGGAATCGGCTACAATGAGCAGTTCTTC.

The chain carries TRBV6-5 and TRBJ2-7; D is perhaps TRBD2 (5 bases). Per germline, CDR1 MNHEY and CDR2 SVGAGI. V dropped 8 bases and J dropped 3 bases, with 11 bases sitting between them. This CDR3 is 12 amino acids long. The CDR3 reads CASSSGVYEQYF. For the CDR3, the DNA is TGTGCCAGCTCTTCCGGGGTCTACGAGCAGTACTTC.

The chain combines TRBV5-1 with TRBJ2-2, with TRBD1 matching over 12 bases. The CDR3 loop spans 16 amino acids. Germline V gives CDR1 SGHRS, CDR2 YFSETQ. With 3 bases clipped from V and 7 bases from J, the junction kept 7 bases outside the gene matches. The CDR3 reads CASSSTGQGAGGELFF. The CDR3 DNA follows: TGCGCCAGCAGCTCTACGGGACAGGGGGCCGGCGGGGAGCTGTTTTTT. Full variable domain (remainder filled in from reference TRBV5-1 and TRBJ2-2): KAGVTQTPRYLIKTRGQQVTLSCSPISGHRSVSWYQQTPGQGLQFLFEYFSETQRNKGNFPGRFSGRQFSNSRSEMNVSTLELGDSALYLCASSSTGQGAGGELFFGEGSRLTVL.

This chain joins TRBV2 and TRBJ2-1, with D possibly matching TRBD2 (6 bases). Germline assignment: CDR1 SNHLY and CDR2 FYNNEI. With 4 bases removed from V and 7 bases from J, the gap between germline ends came to 14 bases. The CDR3 runs 14 residues. The CDR3 region has the DNA TGTGCCAGCAGTGGATGGAGGGATGGGAATGAGCAGTTCTTC. It encodes CASSGWRDGNEQFF.